A single sample gave rise to the 27 T cell receptor beta chains below, sequenced in a study of blood T cell repertoires in COVID-19. Only in-frame clones appear in the TCRdb table, and some are missing; sequencing was by immunoSEQ multiplex PCR. The data hold about 120,000 clones, with 74% observed a single time. Sequenced: peripheral blood. Receptor source: a man in his 60s with acute or convalescent COVID-19.

This clone was seen only once. The chain is built from TRBV5-8 and TRBJ2-3; 12 bases are shared with TRBD2. The junction had 5 bases not matched to a gene; V was cut back by 5 bases and J by 1 base. Per the germline V gene, CDR1 is SGHTS and CDR2 is YDEGEE. The CDR3 is made up of 16 amino acids. In DNA, the CDR3 is TGTGCCAGCAGTCAAGGACTAGCGGGACGCACAGATACGCAGTATTTT. Amino acid sequence: CASSQGLAGRTDTQYF.

This clone was recorded a few times. This chain uses TRBV7-9 with TRBJ2-5; D perhaps matches TRBD1 (7 bases). Between the trimmed V and J ends, which lost 2 bases and 5 bases, there was a span of 15 bases. The CDR3 has 15 residues. Germline values: CDR1 SEHNR, CDR2 FQNEAQ (reference sequence). DNA for the CDR3: TGTGCCAGCAGCTTACGCAGGGGGGTGGCGGAGACCCAGTACTTC. Amino acid sequence: CASSLRRGVAETQYF.

V and J are TRBV27 and TRBJ1-6; TRBD1 matches 8 bases. V was pared by 6 bases and J by 4 bases, with 11 bases of the junction left unmatched. The germline V gene has CDR1 MNHEY and CDR2 SMNVEV (reference sequence). CDR3 length: 17 residues. The CDR3: CASSDRQGFIYNSPLHF. The DNA of the CDR3 is TGTGCCAGCAGCGATAGACAGGGGTTTATTTATAATTCACCCCTCCACTTT.

The chain carries TRBV5-1 and TRBJ1-1; no definite D call. From germline, CDR1 is SGHRS and CDR2 YFSETQ. Trimming left V 0 bases short and J 5 bases short, with 14 bases between. CDR3 length: 15 amino acids. CDR3 coding DNA: TGCGCCAGCAGCTTGGCCGAGAGAGGAGGAACTGAAGCTTTCTTT. It yields the protein CASSLAERGGTEAFF.

The CDR3 nucleotides read TGTGCCTGCGTCGCCCGGACTGAAGCTTTCTTT. It translates to CACVARTEAFF. The chain joins TRBV30 to TRBJ1-1; D call uncertain. Germline CDR1 and CDR2: GTSNPN and SVGIG (reference sequence). This CDR3 comprises 11 residues. V lost 6 bases and J 5 bases, leaving 10 bases between the germline ends.

The rearrangement links TRBV18 to TRBJ1-1, with D possibly TRBD1 on 6 matching bases. Per the germline V gene, CDR1 is KGHSH and CDR2 is LQKENI. Trimming pared 7 bases from V and 4 bases from J, leaving 16 bases between. The CDR3 extends over 14 amino acids. This CDR3 is CASFGGLGGTEAFF. The CDR3 DNA reads TGTGCCAGCTTCGGAGGACTAGGGGGCACTGAAGCTTTCTTT.

This clone was observed a few times. The V call is TRBV30, the J call TRBJ1-1; D is uncertain. This CDR3 has 13 residues. CDR1 is GTSNPN, CDR2 SVGIG, per germline (reference sequence). V lost 3 bases and J lost 3, with 11 bases in between. The CDR3 sequence: CAWSLRKDTEAFF. CDR3 DNA sequence: TGTGCCTGGAGCCTCAGGAAGGACACTGAAGCTTTCTTT.

The V and J genes are TRBV2 and TRBJ1-6, with 9 positions matching TRBD1. V shed 5 bases and J 3 bases; nucleotides not matched to a gene: 5. The V gene's germline CDR1 is SNHLY and CDR2 FYNNEI. CDR3 length: 16 amino acids. CDR3 in amino acids: CASSKGTGIYNSPLHF. CDR3 nucleotide sequence: TGTGCCAGCAGTAAGGGGACAGGGATCTATAATTCACCCCTCCACTTT.

The J gene is TRBJ1-2, the V gene TRBV5-6, with D unclear. Trimming left V 0 bases short and J 4 bases short, with 10 bases between. The CDR3 has 14 amino acids. The V gene's germline CDR1 is SGHDT and CDR2 YYEEEE. The CDR3 protein is CASSLGQATYGYTF. CDR3 bases: TGTGCCAGCAGCTTGGGGCAGGCTACCTATGGCTACACCTTC.

A note on this clone: Given a much more abundant clone one base away, this may be a read error. V and J are TRBV5-6 and TRBJ2-1, with D possibly TRBD1 on 5 matching bases. The germline V gene encodes CDR1 SGHDT and CDR2 YYEEEE. The CDR3 runs to 15 residues. Between the trimmed V and J ends, which lost 0 bases and 0 bases, there was a span of 7 bases. CDR3 sequence (DNA): TGTGCCAGCAGCTTGGGACAGAGCTCCTACAATGAGCAGTTCTTC. Translating it yields CASSLGQSSYNEQFF.

The genes are TRBV5-4 and TRBJ1-2, with 7 nucleotides matching TRBD1. Germline CDR1 is SGHNT and CDR2 is YYREEE (reference sequence). J was trimmed by 4 bases and V by 4 bases; bases with no gene match: 10. This CDR3 has 15 amino acids. CDR3 DNA: TGTGCCAGCAGCCTTTCTTTGACAGGGATCTATGGCTACACCTTC. Protein product: CASSLSLTGIYGYTF.

This clone was counted a few times. The chain carries TRBV6-5 and TRBJ1-6; D is unclear. Germline V gives CDR1 MNHEY, CDR2 SVGAGI. The V end lost 8 bases, the J end lost 0 bases, and 11 bases lay between the germline ends. This CDR3 has 15 residues. CDR3 sequence: CASGSGVSYNSPLHF. CDR3 in DNA: TGTGCCAGCGGGTCGGGAGTCTCCTATAATTCACCCCTCCACTTT.

This clone appeared a few times. The V and J genes are TRBV12-5 and TRBJ2-7, with TRBD1 as a possible D gene (6 bases). The CDR3 is made up of 12 amino acids. Germline CDR1 and CDR2: LGHNT and FRNRAP. V lost 6 bases, J lost 6 bases, and 12 bases lay in between. The CDR3 DNA reads TGTGCTAGTGGAGCCCAGGGGTCCGAGCAGTACTTC. Translated: CASGAQGSEQYF.

The chain combines TRBV19 with TRBJ1-2; a weak D match, TRBD1 (5 bases). Germline-derived CDR1 and CDR2 are LNHDA and SQIVND (reference sequence). The CDR3 sequence is 16 residues long. V was pared by 7 bases and J by 4 bases, with 22 bases between. The CDR3 spells CASNTAYGTGGYGYTF. CDR3 bases: TGTGCCAGTAACACTGCTTATGGAACAGGCGGCTATGGCTACACCTTC. Variable domain in full (rest from reference TRBV19 and TRBJ1-2): DGGITQSPKYLFRKEGQNVTLSCEQNLNHDAMYWYRQDPGQGLRLIYYSQIVNDFQKGDIAEGYSVSREKKESFPLTVTSAQKNPTAFYLCASNTAYGTGGYGYTFGSGTRLTVV.

This clone has a handful of counts. The chain couples TRBV25-1 to TRBJ1-1; tentative D call: TRBD1 (5 bases). Trimming removed 8 bases from V and 1 base from J, with 11 bases in between. CDR1 is MGHDK, CDR2 SYGVNS, per germline. The CDR3 runs to 13 residues. The DNA of the CDR3 is TGTGCCAGCCGACCCACAGGGAACACTGAAGCTTTCTTT. Amino acids: CASRPTGNTEAFF.

The rearrangement joins TRBV7-7 to TRBJ2-6; D might be TRBD1 (6 bases). Germline V gene data show CDR1 as SSHAT and CDR2 as FNYEAQ (reference sequence). Trimming shortened V by 1 base and J by 0 bases, and 19 bases separated the two germline ends. The length of the CDR3 is 20 residues. CDR3 nucleotide sequence: TGTGCCAGCAGCTTAGGCATTGCAGGGGATGAAGGCTCTGGGGCCAACGTCCTGACTTTC. Protein product: CASSLGIAGDEGSGANVLTF.

The gene calls are TRBV30 and TRBJ1-1, with D possibly being TRBD1 (5 bases). CDR1 and CDR2 (germline): GTSNPN, SVGIG (reference sequence). Trimming left V 2 bases short and J 8 bases short, with 15 bases between. The CDR3 is made up of 13 amino acids. CDR3 in DNA: TGTGCCTGGAGTTCGACAGCAAAATCCGAAGCTTTCTTT. Protein sequence: CAWSSTAKSEAFF.

The V call is TRBV10-2, the J call TRBJ2-2; a possible D gene is TRBD1 (6 bases). The CDR3 contains 16 residues. Germline loops: CDR1 WSHSY, CDR2 SAAADI. V was cut by 9 bases and J by 0 bases, with 17 bases left in between. The CDR3 DNA follows: TGCGCCAGTCGAGTGGGGGCTTCCGCGAACACCGGGGAGCTGTTTTTT. It codes for CASRVGASANTGELFF.

The rearrangement joins TRBV2 to TRBJ2-7; the match to TRBD1 covers 7 bases. V lost 5 bases, J lost 0 bases, and 7 bases stayed unmatched. There are 15 residues in the CDR3. Germline CDR1 SNHLY, CDR2 FYNNEI. CDR3 amino acids: CASSYRGRSSYEQYF. Written as DNA, the CDR3 is TGTGCCAGCAGTTACAGGGGACGGAGCTCCTACGAGCAGTACTTC.

The chain combines TRBV6-5 with TRBJ2-1, with D maybe TRBD1 (6 bases). The germline V gene encodes CDR1 MNHEY and CDR2 SVGAGI. Trimming left V 7 bases short and J 4 bases short, with 17 bases between. This CDR3 spans 15 amino acids. The CDR3 region has the DNA TGTGCCAGCAAGGGACCCGGCCAGGGGTACAATGAGCAGTTCTTC. Its protein is CASKGPGQGYNEQFF.

In its sample, this clone was seen a few times. The gene calls are TRBV2 and TRBJ1-2; TRBD1 aligns across 7 bases. With V trimmed by 8 bases and J by 3 bases, 3 bases remained unmatched. The CDR3 consists of 12 residues. Germline CDR1 reads SNHLY; CDR2 reads FYNNEI. DNA of the CDR3: TGTGCCAGCCGGACAGGTTACTATGGCTACACCTTC. It specifies CASRTGYYGYTF.

Only one count was recorded for this clone. The rearrangement uses TRBV7-9 and TRBJ2-7, with 7 bases that match TRBD2. Germline-derived CDR1 and CDR2 are SEHNR and FQNEAQ (reference sequence). Trimming cost V 5 bases and J 3 bases; bases outside gene matches: 10. There are 15 residues in the CDR3. DNA of the CDR3: TGTGCCAGCAGCGACCGGCAGGCGGGAGACTACGAGCAGTACTTC. Amino acid sequence: CASSDRQAGDYEQYF.

This clone was found once. The gene calls are TRBV4-1 and TRBJ2-4, with 8 bases fitting TRBD1. With 1 base clipped from V and 2 bases from J, the junction kept 4 bases outside the gene matches. Germline V lookup: CDR1 MGHRA, CDR2 YSYEKL. The CDR3 is made up of 16 amino acids. The CDR3 DNA reads TGCGCCAGCAGCCAAGTGAACAGGGGGACCAAAAACATTCAGTACTTC. It yields the protein CASSQVNRGTKNIQYF.

This chain joins TRBV2 and TRBJ2-3, with a possible D match to TRBD2 (6 bases). CDR1 is SNHLY and CDR2 is FYNNEI in the germline V gene. Trimming pared 8 bases from V and 2 bases from J, leaving 8 bases between. CDR3 length: 12 residues. The CDR3 nucleotides read TGTGCCAGCGGGAGGCCCACAGATACGCAGTATTTT. Residues: CASGRPTDTQYF.

The gene calls are TRBV11-2 and TRBJ2-7; no clear D gene. From germline, CDR1 is SGHAT and CDR2 FQNNGV. The V and J ends lost 3 bases and 0 bases respectively, with 9 bases between them. CDR3 length equals 14 residues. CDR3 protein: CASSLFRASYEQYF. In DNA form, the CDR3 reads TGTGCCAGCAGCTTGTTTCGAGCCTCCTACGAGCAGTACTTC.

This chain links TRBV19 with TRBJ2-6; perhaps TRBD2 as D (5 bases). The CDR3 is 16 residues long. The germline V gene encodes CDR1 LNHDA and CDR2 SQIVND (reference sequence). V shed 5 bases and J shed 0 bases, with 11 bases lying between them. CDR3 in amino acids: CASSGRQASGANVLTF. CDR3 sequence (DNA): TGTGCCAGTAGTGGGAGACAAGCCTCTGGGGCCAACGTCCTGACTTTC.

This sequence joins TRBV5-1 and TRBJ2-5, with D perhaps TRBD1 (6 bases). The CDR3 consists of 13 residues. The ends were cut back, 6 bases at V and 4 bases at J, with 13 bases in the middle. CDR1 is SGHRS, CDR2 YFSETQ, per germline. This chain's CDR3 is CASKTGLGETQYF. CDR3 bases: TGCGCCAGCAAAACAGGGTTAGGAGAGACCCAGTACTTC.